A single sample is the source of the 15 T cell receptor beta chains below, sequenced in a study of T cells in Graves' hyperthyroidism and ophthalmopathy. The source material, RNA transcripts, was used to amplify TCR beta CDR3 regions. A first-round RT-PCR of the TCR CDR3 used the HTBI primer set. TCRdb fed the multiplex PCR reads into MiXCR, producing one record per CDR3 protein. Among about 300,000 distinct CDR3 sequences listed, less than 20% were seen once. Sequencing was done on a sample of blood. The receptors originated from a man aged 45 to 65 with Graves' ophthalmopathy.

This clonotype occurred a few times. The CDR3 nucleotides read TGTGCCAGCAGTTTTCGGGGTCTCTACGAGCAGTACTTC. This gives the protein CASSFRGLYEQYF. The genes are TRBV28 and TRBJ2-7; possibly TRBD2 for D (5 bases). From germline, CDR1 is MDHEN and CDR2 SYDVKM. The CDR3 contains 13 residues. Trimming took 3 bases from V and 3 from J, leaving 9 bases between them.

This clonotype occurred a few times. The chain joins TRBV28 to TRBJ1-2, with D unresolved. The CDR3 spans 12 residues. The germline V gene encodes CDR1 MDHEN and CDR2 SYDVKM. The germline V and J ends were trimmed by 6 bases and 7 bases, with 12 bases remaining between them. Written as DNA, the CDR3 is TGTGCCAGCAGACCCCTCGAGGCTGGCTACACCTTC. Amino acids: CASRPLEAGYTF.

This clonotype has ten or more counts. V and J are TRBV3-1 and TRBJ1-2, with D possibly being TRBD1 (6 bases). The CDR3 is made up of 14 amino acids. Germline V gene lookup returns CDR1 LGHDT and CDR2 YNNKEL (reference sequence). V lost 2 bases, J lost 3 bases, and 10 bases lay in between. The CDR3 is CASSQTRGDYGYTF. CDR3 coding DNA: TGTGCCAGCAGCCAAACAAGGGGGGACTATGGCTACACCTTC.

The chain uses TRBV11-3 and TRBJ2-2; no firm D call. Germline-derived CDR1 and CDR2 are SGHNT and YENEEA. Trimming shortened V by 2 bases and J by 6 bases, and 7 bases separated the two germline ends. The CDR3 contains 13 residues. The DNA of the CDR3 is TGTGCCAGCAGCTTAACATTCTCCGGGGAGCTGTTTTTT. Translated: CASSLTFSGELFF.

V and J are TRBV3-1 and TRBJ2-7, with TRBD1 as a possible D gene (5 bases). Trimming removed 0 bases from V and 0 bases from J, with 9 bases in between. The CDR3 is 15 amino acids. CDR1 is LGHDT and CDR2 is YNNKEL in the germline V gene (reference sequence). The CDR3 DNA sequence: TGTGCCAGCAGCCAAGATATGCAGGGCTCCTACGAGCAGTACTTC. Its translation is CASSQDMQGSYEQYF.

V is TRBV6-1 and J is TRBJ2-5; the D gene is possibly TRBD2 (7 bases). The CDR3 loop spans 15 amino acids. Per germline, CDR1 MNHNS and CDR2 SASEGT. Trimming stripped 6 bases from V and 1 base from J, with 15 bases between. The CDR3 coding sequence is TGTGCCAGCAGCCCCGGGGGAGGGGGCCAAGAGACCCAGTACTTC. Its translation: CASSPGGGGQETQYF.

This clonotype was recorded at least ten times. V gene TRBV13 combines with J gene TRBJ2-1; unclear D gene. Deletions cut 8 bases from V and 2 bases from J, with 10 bases between. CDR3 length: 13 amino acids. Germline assignment: CDR1 PRHDT and CDR2 FYEKMQ (reference sequence). The CDR3 protein is CASAELPYNEQFF. CDR3 bases: TGTGCCAGCGCCGAACTTCCCTACAATGAGCAGTTCTTC.

V is TRBV20-1 and J is TRBJ1-5, with a possible D match to TRBD1 (6 bases). Trimming took 0 bases from V and 1 from J, leaving 16 bases between them. This CDR3 spans 17 amino acids. Germline V gives CDR1 DFQATT, CDR2 SNEGSKA (reference sequence). CDR3 residues: CSARDGSTGTSNQPQHF. The CDR3, as DNA: TGCAGTGCTAGAGATGGGTCAACAGGGACCAGCAATCAGCCCCAGCATTTT.

This clonotype was seen repeatedly, ten times or more. This sequence joins TRBV29-1 and TRBJ2-1; 11 bases agree with TRBD2. V lost 7 bases, J lost 7 bases, and 6 bases stayed unmatched. CDR3 length: 13 amino acids. Germline CDR1 SQVTM, CDR2 ANQGSEA. CDR3 region: CSGLAGGGNEQFF. CDR3 bases: TGCAGCGGCTTAGCGGGAGGGGGAAATGAGCAGTTCTTC.

This clonotype was seen at least ten times. CDR3 in DNA: TGTGCCAGCAGCCCTTTAGGGGGACAGGTTATCTCTGAAGCTTTCTTT. Protein sequence: CASSPLGGQVISEAFF. This chain links TRBV3-1 with TRBJ1-1, with TRBD1 identical over 8 bases. Germline V gene data show CDR1 as LGHDT and CDR2 as YNNKEL (reference sequence). V gave up 4 bases and J gave up 6 bases; unmatched junction bases: 13. The CDR3 has 16 amino acids. The entire variable domain, with the rest obtained from reference TRBV3-1 and TRBJ1-1, is as follows: DTAVSQTPKYLVTQMGNDKSIKCEQNLGHDTMYWYKQDSKKFLKIMFSYNNKELIINETVPNRFSPKSPDKAHLNLHINSLELGDSAVYFCASSPLGGQVISEAFFGQGTRLTVV.

This clonotype has just a few counts. V and J are TRBV12-3 or TRBV12-4 and TRBJ2-2; 9 bases map to TRBD1. The CDR3 is made up of 15 amino acids. The V gene end was trimmed by 5 bases and the J gene end by 5 bases; junction bases not matched to a gene: 6. The CDR3 region is CASSLTDRGTGELFF. The CDR3 nucleotides read TGTGCCAGCAGTCTCACGGACAGGGGAACCGGGGAGCTGTTTTTT.

V and J are TRBV20-1 and TRBJ2-6, with D hard to call. The CDR3 is 13 amino acids. Germline V gene data show CDR1 as DFQATT and CDR2 as SNEGSKA (reference sequence). Trimming cost V 6 bases and J 2 bases, with 8 bases left between them. CDR3 DNA sequence: TGCAGTGCCTTCTGGCCTGGGGCCAACGTCCTGACTTTC. It translates to CSAFWPGANVLTF.

Ten or more counts support this clonotype. The rearrangement joins TRBV20-1 to TRBJ2-1, with 9 bases that match TRBD2. Germline CDR1 and CDR2: DFQATT and SNEGSKA (reference sequence). The CDR3 spans 18 residues. The V gene end was trimmed by 6 bases and the J gene end by 0 bases; junction bases not matched to a gene: 15. CDR3 protein: CSATVRLAGPSSYNEQFF. In DNA form, the CDR3 reads TGCAGTGCCACTGTCCGGCTAGCGGGACCGAGCTCCTACAATGAGCAGTTCTTC.

This clonotype was seen a handful of times. The chain recombines TRBV6-2 or TRBV6-3 with TRBJ2-1, with D tentatively TRBD2 (6 bases). With 7 bases removed from V and 2 bases from J, the gap between germline ends came to 15 bases. The CDR3 is 15 residues long. Germline assignment: CDR1 MNHEY and CDR2 SVGEGT. CDR3 nucleotide sequence: TGTGCCAGCACCAAGCGGGCCGCTACCTACAATGAGCAGTTCTTC. It specifies CASTKRAATYNEQFF.

V and J are TRBV5-1 and TRBJ2-7, with 7 bases fitting TRBD1. The length of the CDR3 is 15 residues. The germline CDR1 and CDR2 sequences are SGHRS and YFSETQ. V was clipped by 0 bases and J by 6 bases; unmatched bases: 9. The CDR3 coding sequence is TGCGCCAGCAGCTTGGAGGCAGGGGGACGAGGCGAGCAGTACTTC. It is translated as CASSLEAGGRGEQYF. The full variable domain, its missing parts supplied by reference TRBV5-1 and TRBJ2-7, is KAGVTQTPRYLIKTRGQQVTLSCSPISGHRSVSWYQQTPGQGLQFLFEYFSETQRNKGNFPGRFSGRQFSNSRSEMNVSTLELGDSALYLCASSLEAGGRGEQYFGPGTRLTVT.